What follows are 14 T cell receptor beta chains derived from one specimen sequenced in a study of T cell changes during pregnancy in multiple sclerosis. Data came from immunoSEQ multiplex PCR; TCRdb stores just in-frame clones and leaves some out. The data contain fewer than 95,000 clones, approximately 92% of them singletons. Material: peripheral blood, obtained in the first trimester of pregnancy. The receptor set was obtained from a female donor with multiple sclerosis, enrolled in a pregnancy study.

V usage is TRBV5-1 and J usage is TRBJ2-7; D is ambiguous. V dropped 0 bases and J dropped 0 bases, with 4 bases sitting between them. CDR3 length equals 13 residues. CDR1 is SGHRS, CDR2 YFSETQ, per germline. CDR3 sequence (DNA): TGCGCCAGCAGCTTGGACATCTCCTACGAGCAGTACTTC. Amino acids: CASSLDISYEQYF. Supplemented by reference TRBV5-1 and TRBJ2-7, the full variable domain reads KAGVTQTPRYLIKTRGQQVTLSCSPISGHRSVSWYQQTPGQGLQFLFEYFSETQRNKGNFPGRFSGRQFSNSRSEMNVSTLELGDSALYLCASSLDISYEQYFGPGTRLTVT.

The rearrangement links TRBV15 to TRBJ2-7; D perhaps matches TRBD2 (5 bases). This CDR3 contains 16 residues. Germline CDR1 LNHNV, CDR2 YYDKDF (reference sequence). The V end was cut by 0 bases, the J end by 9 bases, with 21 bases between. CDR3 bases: TGTGCCACCAGCAGAGATTTACGACTGGGGAGTGTCGGGCAGTACTTC. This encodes CATSRDLRLGSVGQYF.

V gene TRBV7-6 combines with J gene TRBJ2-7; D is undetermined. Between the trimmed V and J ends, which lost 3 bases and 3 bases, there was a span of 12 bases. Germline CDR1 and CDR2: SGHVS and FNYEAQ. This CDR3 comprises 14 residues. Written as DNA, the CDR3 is TGTGCCAGCAGCTTCGGCGGATTAAACTACGAGCAGTACTTC. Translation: CASSFGGLNYEQYF.

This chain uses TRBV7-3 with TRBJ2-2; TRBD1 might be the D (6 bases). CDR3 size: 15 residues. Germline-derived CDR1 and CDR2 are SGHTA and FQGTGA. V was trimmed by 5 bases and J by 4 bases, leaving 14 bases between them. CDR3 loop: CASSKNRDITGELFF. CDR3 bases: TGTGCCAGCAGCAAGAACCGGGACATCACCGGGGAGCTGTTTTTT.

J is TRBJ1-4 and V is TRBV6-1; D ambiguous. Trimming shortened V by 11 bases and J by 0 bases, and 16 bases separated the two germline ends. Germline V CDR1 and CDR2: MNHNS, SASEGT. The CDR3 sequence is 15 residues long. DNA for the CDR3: TGTGCCGCTGATTCTGGTTCAGCAACTAATGAAAAACTGTTTTTT. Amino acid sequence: CAADSGSATNEKLFF.

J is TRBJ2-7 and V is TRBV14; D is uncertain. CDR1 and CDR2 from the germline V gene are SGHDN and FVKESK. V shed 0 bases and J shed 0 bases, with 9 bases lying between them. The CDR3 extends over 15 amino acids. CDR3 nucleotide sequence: TGTGCCAGCAGCCAAGATTTACACCACTCCTACGAGCAGTACTTC. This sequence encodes CASSQDLHHSYEQYF.

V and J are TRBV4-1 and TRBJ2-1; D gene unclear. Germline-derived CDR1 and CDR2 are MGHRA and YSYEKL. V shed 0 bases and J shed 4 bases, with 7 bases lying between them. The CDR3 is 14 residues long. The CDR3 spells CASSQEELYNEQFF. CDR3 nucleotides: TGCGCCAGCAGCCAAGAGGAGTTGTACAATGAGCAGTTCTTC.

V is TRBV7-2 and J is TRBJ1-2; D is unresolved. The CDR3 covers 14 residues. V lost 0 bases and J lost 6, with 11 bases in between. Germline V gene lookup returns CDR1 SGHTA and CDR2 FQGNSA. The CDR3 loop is CASSLAVGEDGYTF. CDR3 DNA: TGTGCCAGCAGCTTAGCGGTCGGAGAAGATGGCTACACCTTC.

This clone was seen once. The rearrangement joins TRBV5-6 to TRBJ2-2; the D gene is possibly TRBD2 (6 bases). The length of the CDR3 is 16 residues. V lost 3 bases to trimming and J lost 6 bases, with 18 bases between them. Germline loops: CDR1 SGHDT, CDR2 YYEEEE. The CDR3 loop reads CASSSLRGGRSGELFF. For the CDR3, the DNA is TGTGCCAGCAGCTCTTTAAGGGGAGGAAGGTCCGGGGAGCTGTTTTTT.

CDR3 loop: CASSLASGLALREQYF. The CDR3 nucleotides are TGTGCCAGCAGCTTGGCGTCAGGGTTGGCCCTAAGGGAGCAGTACTTC. The chain couples TRBV5-6 to TRBJ2-7, with a possible D match to TRBD1 (5 bases). From germline, CDR1 is SGHDT and CDR2 YYEEEE. The CDR3 has 16 amino acids. V gave up 0 bases and J gave up 7 bases, with 20 bases separating them.

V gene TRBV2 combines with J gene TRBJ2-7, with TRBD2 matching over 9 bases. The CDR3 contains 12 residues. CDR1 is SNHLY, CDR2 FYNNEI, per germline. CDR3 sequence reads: CATSGGPHEQYF. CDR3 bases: TGTGCGACGAGCGGGGGGCCCCACGAGCAGTACTTC.

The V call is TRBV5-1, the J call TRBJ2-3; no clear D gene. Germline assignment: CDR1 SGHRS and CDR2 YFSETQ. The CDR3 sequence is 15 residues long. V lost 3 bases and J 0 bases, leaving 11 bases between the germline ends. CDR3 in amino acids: CASSSTTYSTDTQYF. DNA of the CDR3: TGCGCCAGCAGCTCGACAACCTATAGCACAGATACGCAGTATTTT.

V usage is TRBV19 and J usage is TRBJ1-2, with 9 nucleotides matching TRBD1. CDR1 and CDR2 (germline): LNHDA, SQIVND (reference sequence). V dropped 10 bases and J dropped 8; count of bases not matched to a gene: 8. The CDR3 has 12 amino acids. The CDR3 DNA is TGTGCCACCTGGGACAGGGTTCGCGGCTACACCTTC. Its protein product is CATWDRVRGYTF.

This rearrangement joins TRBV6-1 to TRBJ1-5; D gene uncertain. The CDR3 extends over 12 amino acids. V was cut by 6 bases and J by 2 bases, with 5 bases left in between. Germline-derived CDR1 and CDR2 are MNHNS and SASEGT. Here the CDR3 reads CASRAGNQPQHF. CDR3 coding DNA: TGTGCCAGCAGGGCCGGCAATCAGCCCCAGCATTTT.